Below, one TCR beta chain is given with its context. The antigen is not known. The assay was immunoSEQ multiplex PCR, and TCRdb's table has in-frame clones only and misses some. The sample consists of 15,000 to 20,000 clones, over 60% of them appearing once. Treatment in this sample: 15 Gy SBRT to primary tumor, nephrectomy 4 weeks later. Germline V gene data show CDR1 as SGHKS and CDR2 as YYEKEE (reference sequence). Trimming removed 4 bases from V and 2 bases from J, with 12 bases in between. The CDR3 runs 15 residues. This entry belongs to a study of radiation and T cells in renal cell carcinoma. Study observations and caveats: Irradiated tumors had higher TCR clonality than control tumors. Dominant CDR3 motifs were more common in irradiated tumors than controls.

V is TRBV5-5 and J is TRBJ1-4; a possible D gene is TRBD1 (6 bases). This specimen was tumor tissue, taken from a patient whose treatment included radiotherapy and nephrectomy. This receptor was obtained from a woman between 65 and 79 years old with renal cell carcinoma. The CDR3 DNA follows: TGTGCCAGCAGCCAATTCCAGGGGACTAATGAAAAACTGTTTTTT. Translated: CASSQFQGTNEKLFF.